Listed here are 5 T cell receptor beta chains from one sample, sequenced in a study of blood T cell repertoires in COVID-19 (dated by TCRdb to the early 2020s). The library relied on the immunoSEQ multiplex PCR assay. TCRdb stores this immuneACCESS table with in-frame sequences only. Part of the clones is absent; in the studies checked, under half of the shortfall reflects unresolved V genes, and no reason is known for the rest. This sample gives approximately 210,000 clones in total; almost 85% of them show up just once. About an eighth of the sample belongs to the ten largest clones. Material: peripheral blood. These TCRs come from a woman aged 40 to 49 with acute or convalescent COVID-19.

The CDR3 sequence: CATSAAGAKNIQYF. For the CDR3, the DNA is TGTGCCACCAGTGCTGCGGGGGCCAAAAACATTCAGTACTTC. The rearrangement joins TRBV24-1 to TRBJ2-4, with D perhaps matching TRBD2 (6 bases). In germline, CDR1 is KGHDR, CDR2 SFDVKD. With 5 bases removed from V and 1 base from J, the gap between germline ends came to 8 bases. CDR3 length equals 14 residues.

The DNA for the CDR3 is TGCGCCAGCAGCTCCGGACAGGGACTCTACGAGCAGTACTTC. Its translation: CASSSGQGLYEQYF. V usage is TRBV5-1 and J usage is TRBJ2-7, with 8 nucleotides matching TRBD1. This CDR3 has 14 residues. J lost 3 bases, V lost 3 bases, and 5 bases had no gene match. The germline gives CDR1 SGHRS, CDR2 YFSETQ.

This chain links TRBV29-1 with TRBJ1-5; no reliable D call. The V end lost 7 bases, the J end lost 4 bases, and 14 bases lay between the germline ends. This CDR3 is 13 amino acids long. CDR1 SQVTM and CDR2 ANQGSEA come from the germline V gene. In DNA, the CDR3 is TGCAGCGCCTTTACAACCGGGAATCAGCCCCAGCATTTT. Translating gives CSAFTTGNQPQHF.

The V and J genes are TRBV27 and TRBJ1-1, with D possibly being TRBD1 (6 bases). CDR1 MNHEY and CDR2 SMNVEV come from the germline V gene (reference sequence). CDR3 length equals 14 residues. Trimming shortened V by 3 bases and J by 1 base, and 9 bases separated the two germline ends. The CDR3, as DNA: TGTGCCAGCAGTTTGGGGGGGCCGAACACTGAAGCTTTCTTT. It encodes CASSLGGPNTEAFF.

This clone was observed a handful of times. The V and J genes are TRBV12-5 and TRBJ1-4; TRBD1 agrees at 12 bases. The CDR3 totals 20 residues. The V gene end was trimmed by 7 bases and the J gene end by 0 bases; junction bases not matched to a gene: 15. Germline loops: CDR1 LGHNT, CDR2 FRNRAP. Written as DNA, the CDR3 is TGTGCTAGTGCCTTCCCTCCGGGACAGGGGGCTTTTGCAACTAATGAAAAACTGTTTTTT. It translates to CASAFPPGQGAFATNEKLFF.